The 32 T cell receptor beta chains below come from one sample, sequenced in a study of PD-L1 blockade in urothelial cancer. Only in-frame clones appear in the TCRdb table, and some are missing; sequencing was by immunoSEQ multiplex PCR. The sample holds around 110,000 clones, around 89% seen once. Noted time point: peripheral blood 6 weeks after treatment start. The material sequenced was PBMCs, taken around atezolizumab (anti-PD-L1) treatment. The receptor set was obtained from a man aged 55 to 70 with urothelial cancer.

This rearrangement joins TRBV6-5 to TRBJ2-3, with D perhaps TRBD2 (6 bases). The CDR3 has 16 residues. The germline V gene encodes CDR1 MNHEY and CDR2 SVGAGI. With 1 base removed from V and 0 bases from J, the gap between germline ends came to 11 bases. The CDR3: CASSYFSGPSTDTQYF. CDR3 bases: TGTGCCAGCAGTTACTTTAGCGGACCTAGCACAGATACGCAGTATTTT.

The chain is built from TRBV6-5 and TRBJ2-1; D possibly corresponds to TRBD2 (6 bases). Germline CDR1 and CDR2: MNHEY and SVGAGI. Trimming removed 5 bases at V and 1 base at J, with 12 bases between. This CDR3 region has 15 residues. The DNA for the CDR3 is TGTGCCAGCAGTCGCCTGGGGGGTTCCTACAATGAGCAGTTCTTC. This sequence encodes CASSRLGGSYNEQFF.

The genes are TRBV7-8 and TRBJ1-5; a weak D match, TRBD1 (5 bases). Germline values: CDR1 SGHVS, CDR2 FQNEAQ. The CDR3 runs 14 residues. Trimming shortened V by 0 bases and J by 3 bases, and 6 bases separated the two germline ends. The DNA of the CDR3 is TGTGCCAGCAGCTTAGCAGGGGCCAATCAGCCCCAGCATTTT. This encodes CASSLAGANQPQHF.

The chain is built from TRBV11-1 and TRBJ2-1; 9 positions agree with TRBD1. CDR1 SGHAT and CDR2 FQDESV come from the germline V gene (reference sequence). This CDR3 region has 14 residues. Trimming removed 5 bases from V and 8 bases from J; junction bases left unmatched: 7. CDR3 protein: CASSPGQGWHEQFF. The CDR3 nucleotides are TGTGCCAGCAGCCCGGGACAGGGTTGGCATGAGCAGTTCTTC.

The chain employs TRBV18 and TRBJ2-5; the D gene is possibly TRBD1 (6 bases). V lost 2 bases and J 5 bases, leaving 12 bases between the germline ends. Per germline, CDR1 KGHSH and CDR2 LQKENI. The CDR3 contains 14 residues. The CDR3 spells CASSPSRGGETQYF. In DNA, the CDR3 is TGTGCCAGCTCACCATCCAGGGGCGGTGAGACCCAGTACTTC. Full variable domain (outside the CDR3, taken from reference TRBV18 and TRBJ2-5): NAGVMQNPRHLVRRRGQEARLRCSPMKGHSHVYWYRQLPEEGLKFMVYLQKENIIDESGMPKERFSAEFPKEGPSILRIQQVVRGDSAAYFCASSPSRGGETQYFGPGTRLLVL.

V usage is TRBV7-9 and J usage is TRBJ2-3; TRBD2 might be the D (5 bases). V was trimmed by 3 bases and J by 4 bases, leaving 5 bases between them. Germline CDR1 and CDR2: SEHNR and FQNEAQ (reference sequence). The CDR3 has 12 residues. CDR3 residues: CASSFSADTQYF. The DNA of the CDR3 is TGTGCCAGCAGCTTTAGCGCAGATACGCAGTATTTT.

The chain uses TRBV4-2 and TRBJ2-1; a possible D gene is TRBD2 (7 bases). V was cut by 4 bases and J by 13 bases, with 20 bases left in between. CDR1 LGHNA and CDR2 YNFKEQ come from the germline V gene. The CDR3 length is 14 residues. The CDR3, as DNA: TGTGCCAGCAGCCGGCTACGAGAGGGGGGGAATCAGTTCTTC. This codes for CASSRLREGGNQFF.

The V call is TRBV6-6, the J call TRBJ2-1; 8 nucleotides agree with TRBD2. Germline V lookup: CDR1 MNHNY, CDR2 SVGAGI (reference sequence). Unmatched junction bases numbered 10, after V lost 10 bases and J lost 5 bases. This CDR3 region has 14 residues. The CDR3 coding sequence is TGTGCCACCCTTTTTGGACTAGCTAACAATGAGCAGTTCTTC. This encodes CATLFGLANNEQFF.

Points on this clone: At one end, the junction sequence differs from germline, possibly due to a read error. This chain joins TRBV10-1 and TRBJ2-1, with 7 bases aligning to TRBD2. This CDR3 region has 15 residues. Per the germline V gene, CDR1 is WNHNN and CDR2 is SYGVQD (reference sequence). The CDR3, as DNA: TGCGCCAGCAGTGAGGGACTAGGGACCTACATTGAGCAGTTCTTC. As protein: CASSEGLGTYIEQFF.

The rearrangement joins TRBV28 to TRBJ1-3, with no clear D. In germline, CDR1 is MDHEN, CDR2 SYDVKM. The CDR3 is 14 residues long. V was trimmed by 8 bases and J by 3 bases, leaving 14 bases between them. The CDR3 region is CASLAGDRGNTIYF. CDR3 bases: TGTGCCAGCCTAGCCGGGGATCGTGGAAACACCATATATTTT.

The CDR3 is CASSLQTQGMEQFF. For the CDR3, the DNA is TGTGCCAGCTCACTGCAGACACAGGGGATGGAGCAGTTCTTC. The rearrangement links TRBV18 to TRBJ2-1; 7 bases agree with TRBD1. The CDR3 sequence is 14 residues long. CDR1 KGHSH and CDR2 LQKENI come from the germline V gene. J lost 10 bases, V lost 4 bases, and 10 bases had no gene match.

This clone came up a few times. The CDR3 coding sequence is TGTGCCAGCAGCGCGGGGGGAGCGGGCAATCAGCCCCAGCATTTT. This sequence encodes CASSAGGAGNQPQHF. This chain links TRBV9 with TRBJ1-5; possibly TRBD1 for D (5 bases). Trimming took 3 bases from V and 2 from J, leaving 12 bases between them. The CDR3 is 15 amino acids. CDR1 is SGDLS, CDR2 YYNGEE, per germline.

This chain joins TRBV6-1 and TRBJ1-5; TRBD1 might be the D (5 bases). The ends were cut back, 2 bases at V and 4 bases at J, with 9 bases in the middle. The CDR3 contains 14 residues. CDR1 and CDR2 from the germline V gene are MNHNS and SASEGT. The CDR3 bases are TGTGCCAGCAGTGAACAGGGATTAAATCAGCCCCAGCATTTT. Translation: CASSEQGLNQPQHF.

The J gene is TRBJ2-6, the V gene TRBV30, with D hard to call. Germline V CDR1 and CDR2: GTSNPN, SVGIG (reference sequence). The CDR3 is 15 amino acids. Trimming shortened V by 2 bases and J by 0 bases, and 8 bases separated the two germline ends. CDR3 DNA: TGTGCCTGGAGTTTGTCTTTCTCTGGGGCCAACGTCCTGACTTTC. Residues: CAWSLSFSGANVLTF. Complete variable domain (other parts from reference TRBV30 and TRBJ2-6): SQTIHQWPATLVQPVGSPLSLECTVEGTSNPNLYWYRQAAGRGLQLLFYSVGIGQISSEVPQNLSASRPQDRQFILSSKKLLLSDSGFYLCAWSLSFSGANVLTFGAGSRLTVL.

This clone has just one count. The gene calls are TRBV6-5 and TRBJ1-2; D perhaps matches TRBD1 (5 bases). Looked up from germline, CDR1 is MNHEY and CDR2 is SVGAGI. The CDR3 contains 15 residues. Trimming took 6 bases from V and 5 from J, leaving 19 bases between them. DNA for the CDR3: TGTGCCAGCAGGGTTGCCAGGAGGGGATGGTATGGCTACACCTTC. Protein: CASRVARRGWYGYTF.

The V call is TRBV27, the J call TRBJ1-1; D is undetermined. The germline gives CDR1 MNHEY, CDR2 SMNVEV (reference sequence). Deletions cut 7 bases from V and 7 bases from J, with 10 bases between. CDR3 length equals 11 residues. CDR3 DNA sequence: TGTGCCAGCATGGGCGCCGATGAAGCTTTCTTT. Translated: CASMGADEAFF.

The chain recombines TRBV29-1 with TRBJ2-5; D is possibly TRBD2 (6 bases). The CDR3 has 12 amino acids. Germline CDR1 and CDR2: SQVTM and ANQGSEA. Trimming left V 4 bases short and J 4 bases short, with 10 bases between. The CDR3 region has the DNA TGCAGCGTTGGAATGGGGGGAGAGACCCAGTACTTC. Protein: CSVGMGGETQYF.

This clone came up a few times. The chain combines TRBV7-8 with TRBJ1-6, with D possibly being TRBD1 (5 bases). V was trimmed by 2 bases and J by 8 bases, leaving 10 bases between them. The CDR3 is 14 amino acids. CDR1 SGHVS and CDR2 FQNEAQ come from the germline V gene. CDR3 residues: CASSLKGRDSPLHF. The CDR3 DNA is TGTGCCAGCAGCTTAAAGGGCAGGGATTCACCCCTCCACTTT.

The J gene is TRBJ1-4, the V gene TRBV11-2; D gene ambiguous. With 1 base removed from V and 13 bases from J, the gap between germline ends came to 10 bases. CDR1 is SGHAT, CDR2 FQNNGV, per germline. The CDR3 totals 12 residues. CDR3 loop: CASSLAQSGLFF. The CDR3 DNA reads TGTGCCAGCAGCTTAGCGCAGAGCGGACTGTTTTTT.

The V call is TRBV10-3, the J call TRBJ2-3; 10 bases are shared with TRBD2. The CDR3 consists of 14 residues. Germline V CDR1 and CDR2: ENHRY, SYGVKD. Germline trimming cut 10 bases from V and 1 base from J; bases unmatched to any gene: 5. The CDR3 sequence: CASSGGAGTDTQYF. CDR3 nucleotide sequence: TGTGCCAGCAGCGGGGGGGCGGGCACAGATACGCAGTATTTT.

This rearrangement joins TRBV9 to TRBJ1-1, with 10 bases identical to TRBD1. The CDR3 extends over 14 amino acids. J lost 6 bases, V lost 4 bases, and 6 bases had no gene match. CDR1 is SGDLS and CDR2 is YYNGEE in the germline V gene. CDR3 bases: TGTGCCAGCAGCATCGGGACAGGGGCTGCTGAAGCTTTCTTT. This translates into CASSIGTGAAEAFF.

This chain connects TRBV5-4 to TRBJ2-5; 11 positions match TRBD2. V gave up 10 bases and J gave up 5 bases; unmatched junction bases: 10. The CDR3 is 14 amino acids. CDR1 and CDR2 from the germline V gene are SGHNT and YYREEE (reference sequence). The CDR3 region has the DNA TGTGCCGGGGGGCTAGCGGGAGGAGGGGAGACCCAGTACTTC. This codes for CAGGLAGGGETQYF.

The genes are TRBV7-9 and TRBJ2-7; weak D call: TRBD2 (7 bases). Germline lookup yields CDR1 SEHNR and CDR2 FQNEAQ (reference sequence). Trimming cost V 5 bases and J 6 bases, with 17 bases left between them. This CDR3 is built from 14 residues. The CDR3 region has the DNA TGTGCCAGCAGCGAGGGGGGGTTGGTAAGCGAGCAGTACTTC. Translating it yields CASSEGGLVSEQYF.

This clone has just one count. The chain recombines TRBV15 with TRBJ1-2; 10 nucleotides line up with TRBD1. The CDR3 contains 15 residues. Germline V gene data show CDR1 as LNHNV and CDR2 as YYDKDF (reference sequence). V shed 2 bases and J 8 bases; nucleotides not matched to a gene: 8. CDR3 nucleotide sequence: TGTGCCACCAGCAGACCAGGGACAGGGGTTGGCGGCTACACCTTC. Protein product: CATSRPGTGVGGYTF.

The chain joins TRBV19 to TRBJ2-6, with 9 bases that match TRBD1. The CDR3 runs to 17 residues. Germline V gene data show CDR1 as LNHDA and CDR2 as SQIVND (reference sequence). The ends lost 4 bases at V and 4 bases at J; junction bases unmatched: 8. CDR3 DNA sequence: TGTGCCAGTAGTAGTTTGGGACAGGGTAGGGGGGCCAACGTCCTGACTTTC. Amino acids: CASSSLGQGRGANVLTF. The full variable domain, its missing parts supplied by reference TRBV19 and TRBJ2-6, is DGGITQSPKYLFRKEGQNVTLSCEQNLNHDAMYWYRQDPGQGLRLIYYSQIVNDFQKGDIAEGYSVSREKKESFPLTVTSAQKNPTAFYLCASSSLGQGRGANVLTFGAGSRLTVL.

This clone came up once. CDR3 DNA: TGTGCCAGCAGCACCACGGGACAGCTTGGCTACACCTTC. Translation gives CASSTTGQLGYTF. The chain joins TRBV14 to TRBJ1-2; 7 bases are shared with TRBD1. Germline loops: CDR1 SGHDN, CDR2 FVKESK. This CDR3 has 13 amino acids. V lost 5 bases to trimming and J lost 7 bases; unmatched junction nucleotides: 7.

This clone is a singleton in its sample. This sequence joins TRBV28 and TRBJ1-1; weak D call: TRBD1 (6 bases). CDR1 and CDR2 from the germline V gene are MDHEN and SYDVKM. The ends were cut back, 6 bases at V and 7 bases at J, with 21 bases in the middle. This CDR3 has 15 amino acids. CDR3 in DNA: TGTGCCAGCAGCTCTAGGGGCAGGGGAGTCGGTGAAGCTTTCTTT. It is translated as CASSSRGRGVGEAFF. The full variable domain, in which reference TRBV28 and TRBJ1-1 provide the parts outside the CDR3, is DVKVTQSSRYLVKRTGEKVFLECVQDMDHENMFWYRQDPGLGLRLIYFSYDVKMKEKGDIPEGYSVSREKKERFSLILESASTNQTSMYLCASSSRGRGVGEAFFGQGTRLTVV.

The chain has TRBV6-1 and TRBJ2-7; 9 bases align to TRBD2. The V gene end was trimmed by 6 bases and the J gene end by 2 bases; junction bases not matched to a gene: 5. Per the germline V gene, CDR1 is MNHNS and CDR2 is SASEGT. The CDR3 is 14 amino acids. CDR3 nucleotide sequence: TGTGCCAGCAGCGGGACTAGCAGTCCCTACGAGCAGTACTTC. The encoded protein is CASSGTSSPYEQYF.

This clone has at least ten counts. The genes are TRBV27 and TRBJ1-1, with TRBD1 identical over 10 bases. The CDR3 spans 14 residues. The V gene end was trimmed by 6 bases and the J gene end by 5 bases; junction bases not matched to a gene: 6. Per the germline V gene, CDR1 is MNHEY and CDR2 is SMNVEV (reference sequence). The CDR3 reads CASRHGTGETEAFF. CDR3 DNA: TGTGCCAGCAGACACGGGACAGGGGAAACTGAAGCTTTCTTT.

The rearrangement joins TRBV18 to TRBJ2-3; D is unclear. Per the germline V gene, CDR1 is KGHSH and CDR2 is LQKENI. V lost 3 bases to trimming and J lost 4 bases, with 8 bases between them. The CDR3 is made up of 13 amino acids. CDR3 region: CASSPPTADTQYF. CDR3 in DNA: TGTGCCAGCTCACCCCCAACTGCAGATACGCAGTATTTT.

Many counts were recorded for this clone. The V call is TRBV10-3, the J call TRBJ2-7; weak D call: TRBD2 (6 bases). This CDR3 has 15 amino acids. The germline V and J ends were trimmed by 6 bases and 6 bases, with 21 bases remaining between them. Germline V gives CDR1 ENHRY, CDR2 SYGVKD. As DNA, the CDR3 is TGTGCCATCAGCGTTGACCGGGACTTAGCCGGCGAGCAGTACTTC. As protein: CAISVDRDLAGEQYF.

V gene TRBV10-2 combines with J gene TRBJ2-3; 11 nucleotides agree with TRBD2. CDR3 length: 17 residues. The germline gives CDR1 WSHSY, CDR2 SAAADI. With 3 bases clipped from V and 5 bases from J, the junction kept 10 bases outside the gene matches. The CDR3 loop is CASSDLSTSGTRDTQYF. The CDR3, as DNA: TGCGCCAGCAGTGACCTATCGACTAGCGGGACGAGAGATACGCAGTATTTT.